This TCR beta chain was obtained from a study of cytomegalovirus exposure and HLA in healthy donors. Whole-study results and caveats: A missense variant in DCLRE1C was later tied to TCR beta V- and J-gene trimming.

On this clone itself: No antigen is known for it.

The PCR had 60 Vbeta and 13 Jbeta primers. Libraries were prepared by immunoSEQ multiplex PCR; TCRdb keeps only in-frame clonotypes and omits some of them. The table has over 150,000 clones, 80% to 85% seen once. Germline values: CDR1 SGHTA, CDR2 FQGNSA. The CDR3 runs to 14 residues. V shed 1 base and J 7 bases; nucleotides not matched to a gene: 4. This sequence originates from a boy younger than 10 in good health and CMV-seronegative. The V call is TRBV7-2, the J call TRBJ2-7; 10 positions match TRBD2. What was sequenced was PBMCs. The CDR3 here is CASSLGGLAHEQYF. CDR3 bases: TGTGCCAGCAGCTTAGGGGGACTAGCGCATGAGCAGTACTTC.